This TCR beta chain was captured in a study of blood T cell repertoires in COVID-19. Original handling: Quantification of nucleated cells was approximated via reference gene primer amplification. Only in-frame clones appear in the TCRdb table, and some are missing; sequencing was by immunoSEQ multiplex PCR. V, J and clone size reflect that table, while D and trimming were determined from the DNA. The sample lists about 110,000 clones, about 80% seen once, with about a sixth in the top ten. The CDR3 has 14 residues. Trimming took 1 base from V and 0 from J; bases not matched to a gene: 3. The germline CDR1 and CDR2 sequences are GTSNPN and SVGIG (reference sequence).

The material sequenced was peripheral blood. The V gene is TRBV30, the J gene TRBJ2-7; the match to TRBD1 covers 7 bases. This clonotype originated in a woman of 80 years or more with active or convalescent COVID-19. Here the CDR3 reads CAWSETGPSYEQYF. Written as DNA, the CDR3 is TGTGCCTGGAGTGAGACAGGGCCCTCCTACGAGCAGTACTTC.